Listed below are T cell receptor beta chains from one sample, sequenced in a study of T cells in localized non-small cell lung cancer. Only in-frame clones appear in the TCRdb table, and some are missing; sequencing was by immunoSEQ multiplex PCR. The repertoire holds some 64,000 clones, with roughly 90% as singletons. This specimen consisted of peripheral blood, obtained before any cancer treatment. Receptors originate from a woman aged 35 to 69 with stage I lung adenocarcinoma. Each CDR3 is given with its conserved first and last residue. Each record gives: D gene, V gene, J gene, clone size, CDR3 DNA, CDR3 protein. The D gene is left open where the match is weak. The listing skips clone size in some rows; elsewhere it reads once, few, many or a size class.

>-|TRBV28|TRBJ1-5|-
TGTGCCAGCAGTTTACGGTGGGGTATGAGCAATCAGCCCCAGCATTTT
CASSLRWGMSNQPQHF
>TRBD2|TRBV4-2|TRBJ2-7|-
TGTGCCAGCAGCTCCCGATCGGGCGGGGGAAAACACGAGCAGTACTTC
CASSSRSGGGKHEQYF
>-|TRBV11-3|TRBJ2-1|-
TGTGCCAGCAGCTTAGGGGGGATCTCCTACAATGAGCAGTTCTTC
CASSLGGISYNEQFF
>-|TRBV19|TRBJ1-1|-
TGTGCCAGTACCCCGGGCGGTCTCACTGAAGCTTTCTTT
CASTPGGLTEAFF
>TRBD1|TRBV13|TRBJ2-1|-
TGTGCCAGCAGCCCGACGGGACAGGGTTCCTACAATGAGCAGTTCTTC
CASSPTGQGSYNEQFF
>-|TRBV10-3|TRBJ2-3|once
TGTGCCATCAGTAAAAGCATCGGCACAGATACGCAGTATTTT
CAISKSIGTDTQYF
>TRBD2|TRBV7-3|TRBJ2-1|-
TGTGCCAGCAGCTCGAGCGGGGAACCCTACAATGAGCAGTTCTTC
CASSSSGEPYNEQFF
>-|TRBV27|TRBJ2-7|-
TGTGCCAGCGGGGTATCCTACGAGCAGTACTTC
CASGVSYEQYF
>-|TRBV7-6|TRBJ2-1|-
TGTGCCAGCAGCTTAGCGGGGGCGAACAATGAGCAGTTCTTC
CASSLAGANNEQFF
>-|TRBV10-3|TRBJ1-1|once
TGTGCCATCAGCCGGGACCAGAACACTGAAGCTTTCTTT
CAISRDQNTEAFF
>-|TRBV9|TRBJ1-4|once
TGTGCCAGCAGCGTATCCCCGGATTCTAATGAAAAACTGTTTTTT
CASSVSPDSNEKLFF
>TRBD1|TRBV29-1|TRBJ2-7|-
TGCAGCGCTTCAGACAGGGCAACCTCTTACGAGCAGTACTTC
CSASDRATSYEQYF
>-|TRBV6-1|TRBJ2-7|-
TGTGCCAGCAGTGAATTCCCCCAGCTAGCGAGACCCTACGAGCAGTACTTC
CASSEFPQLARPYEQYF
>TRBD1|TRBV7-2|TRBJ1-4|-
TGTGCCAGCAGCCGGACTCAATCAGGGGGTGAAAAACTGTTTTTT
CASSRTQSGGEKLFF
>-|TRBV11-2|TRBJ1-6|-
TGTGCCAGCAGCCCACGGTCCTCTAATAATTCACCCCTCCACTTT
CASSPRSSNNSPLHF
>TRBD2|TRBV27|TRBJ2-7|-
TGTGCCAGCAGCCGGGGGACTAGCGGGAGTAGAACACACGAGCAGTACTTC
CASSRGTSGSRTHEQYF
>-|TRBV4-2|TRBJ2-7|once
TGTGCCAGCAGCCAAGCTCGAGGGGGGAACGAGCAGTACTTC
CASSQARGGNEQYF
>-|TRBV14|TRBJ2-5|-
TGTGCCAGCAGCCAACAGGCGGGGTGGAGGGAGACCCAGTACTTC
CASSQQAGWRETQYF
>TRBD1|TRBV18|TRBJ1-3|-
TGTGCCAGCTCACCAATGAACAGGGGTTCTGGAAACACCATATATTTT
CASSPMNRGSGNTIYF
>-|TRBV30|TRBJ2-5|-
TGTGCCTGGAGTGTGGCCCATAATAGGGAGACCCAGTACTTC
CAWSVAHNRETQYF
>-|TRBV27|TRBJ2-1|-
TGTGCCAGCAGTTTATCGACGCGGGTCTACACTGTGGGCAATGAGCAGTTCTTC
CASSLSTRVYTVGNEQFF
>TRBD1|TRBV5-1|TRBJ2-5|-
TGCGCCAGCAGCTTCGGGACAGGGGGCCGAGAGACCCAGTACTTC
CASSFGTGGRETQYF
>TRBD1|TRBV9|TRBJ2-5|few
TGTGCCAGCAGCGTAGCTGAGGGACAGGGGTGGCGAGAGACCCAGTACTTC
CASSVAEGQGWRETQYF
>-|TRBV5-1|TRBJ1-5|-
TGCGCCAGCAGCTTCGGGGTAGGGGAGTATCAGCCCCAGCATTTT
CASSFGVGEYQPQHF
>-|TRBV4-3|TRBJ2-7|-
TGCGCCAGCAGCCAAGATCAGGCTAGGACCTACGAGCAGTACTTC
CASSQDQARTYEQYF
>-|TRBV7-9|TRBJ2-2|-
TGTGCCAGCAGCCCGCCCCAGCGGAAGTCCTTTGTGGGGGAGCTGTTTTTT
CASSPPQRKSFVGELFF
>-|TRBV6-6|TRBJ2-7|-
TGTGCCAGCAGTCAAGGGGTGTCGGGGTACGAGCAGTACTTC
CASSQGVSGYEQYF
>-|TRBV4-3|TRBJ2-3|-
TGCGCCAGCAGCCCATACGGAGTAGCGGGCACAGATACGCAGTATTTT
CASSPYGVAGTDTQYF
>-|TRBV7-7|TRBJ1-4|-
TGTGCTACCCGGGCTTCAATTGCAACTAATGAAAAACTGTTTTTT
CATRASIATNEKLFF
>TRBD1|TRBV28|TRBJ1-1|-
TGTGCCAGCAGTCGGGACAGGGGGAACACTGAAGCTTTCTTT
CASSRDRGNTEAFF
>TRBD1|TRBV7-9|TRBJ1-1|-
TGTGCCAGCAGCTTACAGGGGGTTGGAACTGAAGCTTTCTTT
CASSLQGVGTEAFF
>-|TRBV5-1|TRBJ1-4|-
TGCGCCAGCAGCTTGGGGGGGTCTAATGAAAAACTGTTTTTT
CASSLGGSNEKLFF
>-|TRBV4-2|TRBJ1-1|-
TGTGCCAGCAGCCAAGTGACAGATATGAACACTGAAGCTTTCTTT
CASSQVTDMNTEAFF
>TRBD1|TRBV7-2|TRBJ1-5|-
TGTGCCAGCAGCGCCACAGGGGTTCTCGGGCATAGCAATCAGCCCCAGCATTTT
CASSATGVLGHSNQPQHF
>TRBD1|TRBV27|TRBJ1-2|-
TGTGCCAGCAGTCCCCGGGACAGGGTGACCTATGGCTACACCTTC
CASSPRDRVTYGYTF
>TRBD1|TRBV7-9|TRBJ2-7|-
TGTGCCAGCAGCTTAGGGACCGAGGGGGCCAGCTCCTACGAGCAGTACTTC
CASSLGTEGASSYEQYF
>-|TRBV6-5|TRBJ1-2|-
TGTGCCAGCAGTTACTCAGGTTGGGGCAGAAACTATGGCTACACCTTC
CASSYSGWGRNYGYTF
>-|TRBV4-1|TRBJ1-4|-
TGCGCCAGCAGCCAAGGGCCGGGGGGAGGTGAAAAACTGTTTTTT
CASSQGPGGGEKLFF
>-|TRBV7-3|TRBJ2-3|few
TGTGCCAGCAGCTTATTCCCGCCAGGCTCTAGCACAGATACGCAGTATTTT
CASSLFPPGSSTDTQYF
>TRBD1|TRBV9|TRBJ2-1|-
TGTGCCAGCAGCCCCGACAGGGGGCAGGCGAGAAATGAGCAGTTCTTC
CASSPDRGQARNEQFF
>-|TRBV7-3|TRBJ2-7|-
TGTGCCAGCAGCTTTGGGCGGGTAGACGAGCAGTACTTC
CASSFGRVDEQYF
>-|TRBV6-6|TRBJ1-1|-
TGTGCCAGCAGTTACTCGGCCCAGGGTAGCACTGAAGCTTTCTTT
CASSYSAQGSTEAFF
>TRBD2|TRBV7-9|TRBJ2-1|-
TGTGCCAGCAGCGCCATAGCGGGGGGGGTATACAATGAGCAGTTCTTC
CASSAIAGGVYNEQFF
>TRBD1|TRBV2|TRBJ2-3|-
TGTGCCAGCAGCGACGGACAGGGCGATACGCAGTATTTT
CASSDGQGDTQYF
>-|TRBV6-1|TRBJ1-5|-
TGTGCCAGCAGTGAATCCCGGGGCCTCAATCAGCCCCAGCATTTT
CASSESRGLNQPQHF
>-|TRBV19|TRBJ1-2|-
TGTGCCAGTAGTCCCCGGGACTTCGATGGCTACACCTTC
CASSPRDFDGYTF
>-|TRBV11-2|TRBJ1-4|-
TGTGCCAGCAGCTTACCATCTAATGAAAAACTGTTTTTT
CASSLPSNEKLFF
>-|TRBV28|TRBJ1-2|-
TGTGCCAGCAGTTTCCAGGCGTATGGCTACACCTTC
CASSFQAYGYTF
>TRBD2|TRBV7-3|TRBJ2-1|-
TGTGCCAGCAGGGAGACTAGCGGGGGGTACAATGAGCAGTTCTTC
CASRETSGGYNEQFF
>-|TRBV5-6|TRBJ2-6|-
TGTGCCAGCAGCTTGTCCGGGGCCAACGTCCTGACTTTC
CASSLSGANVLTF
>TRBD2|TRBV9|TRBJ2-3|-
TGTGCCAGCAGCGTAGAGGGACTAGCAGAGACAGATACGCAGTATTTT
CASSVEGLAETDTQYF
>-|TRBV19|TRBJ1-2|-
TGTGCCAGTAGCCTAACCAGAAGTTATGGCTACACCTTC
CASSLTRSYGYTF
>-|TRBV5-6|TRBJ1-4|-
TGTGCCAGCAGCGCCCTAGGAGGCTCCGGACTGTTTTTT
CASSALGGSGLFF
>-|TRBV5-4|TRBJ1-1|few
TGTGCCAGCATCCACGGAGGGACCTCGGTGAACACTGAAGCTTTCTTT
CASIHGGTSVNTEAFF
>-|TRBV28|TRBJ1-5|once
TGTGCCAGCAGTTTAGGGGGGGGAAATCAGCCCCAGCATTTT
CASSLGGGNQPQHF
>-|TRBV2|TRBJ1-1|-
TGTGCCAGCAGTGGAGGGTTCAGGGGCATAGAAGCTTTCTTT
CASSGGFRGIEAFF
>TRBD2|TRBV19|TRBJ2-1|-
TGTGCCAGTAGCCCAAGCGGGAGGGCCTACAATGAGCAGTTCTTC
CASSPSGRAYNEQFF
>-|TRBV6-5|TRBJ1-3|-
TGTGCCAGCAGTTCAGTGGTCTCTGGAAACACCATATATTTT
CASSSVVSGNTIYF